This T cell receptor beta chain was recovered during a study of T cell repertoires in cytomegalovirus infection. Background on the study: Public signatures in TCR beta pointed to CMV infection and matching HLA type.

This clonotype was seen ten or more times. Antigen unknown. Findings and limits, study-wide: The study identified carriers of CMV plus the relevant HLA from cumulative public TCR beta family frequency. Dominant in the ex vivo response were TCR beta clonotypes restricted by HLA-C and specific for CMV.

One entry per CDR3 protein results from TCRdb running MiXCR on the reads. The profile shows more than 50,000 distinct CDR3 sequences, around 34% of them singletons. The CDR3 has 16 residues. V gave up 4 bases and J gave up 12 bases; unmatched junction bases: 12. The germline V gene has CDR1 MNHEY and CDR2 SMNVEV (reference sequence). This chain uses TRBV27 with TRBJ2-1; 13 bases match TRBD2. The sequence was collected from a human donor in good health (CMV status not recorded). Some clones in this sample may be carry-over from other donors' samples. The sample consisted of PBMCs, sequenced either directly or after in vitro stimulation (not recorded which). CDR3 amino acids: CASSSGRLAGGPRQFF. CDR3 nucleotide sequence: TGTGCCAGCAGTTCCGGACGACTAGCGGGGGGCCCTCGGCAGTTCTTC.